This TCR beta chain was recorded in a study of cytomegalovirus exposure and HLA in healthy donors. The CDR3 covers 20 residues. V lost 4 bases and J 3 bases, leaving 31 bases between the germline ends. From germline, CDR1 is SGHRS and CDR2 YFSETQ. To note about this clone: Its antigen remains unknown.

Sequenced by immunoSEQ multiplex PCR; TCRdb stores in-frame clones only, minus some. In the table there are tens of thousands of clones, over 85% of which are singletons. Study results and caveats: The tendency of first-cohort TCR clusters to co-occur in the roughly 120 validation repertoires was identified by a subsequent analysis. Testing in vitro showed a few CMV-associated chains specific for CMV antigens.

This chain connects TRBV5-1 to TRBJ1-2; TRBD1 might be the D (5 bases). The source material was PBMCs. The receptor's source is a woman younger than 35 in good health and CMV-seronegative. The CDR3 DNA reads as TGCGCCAGCAGCCCCGATAGTATCGGGGGTGGAGAATTAATGGACTATGGCTACACCTTC. Translated, it gives CASSPDSIGGGELMDYGYTF.